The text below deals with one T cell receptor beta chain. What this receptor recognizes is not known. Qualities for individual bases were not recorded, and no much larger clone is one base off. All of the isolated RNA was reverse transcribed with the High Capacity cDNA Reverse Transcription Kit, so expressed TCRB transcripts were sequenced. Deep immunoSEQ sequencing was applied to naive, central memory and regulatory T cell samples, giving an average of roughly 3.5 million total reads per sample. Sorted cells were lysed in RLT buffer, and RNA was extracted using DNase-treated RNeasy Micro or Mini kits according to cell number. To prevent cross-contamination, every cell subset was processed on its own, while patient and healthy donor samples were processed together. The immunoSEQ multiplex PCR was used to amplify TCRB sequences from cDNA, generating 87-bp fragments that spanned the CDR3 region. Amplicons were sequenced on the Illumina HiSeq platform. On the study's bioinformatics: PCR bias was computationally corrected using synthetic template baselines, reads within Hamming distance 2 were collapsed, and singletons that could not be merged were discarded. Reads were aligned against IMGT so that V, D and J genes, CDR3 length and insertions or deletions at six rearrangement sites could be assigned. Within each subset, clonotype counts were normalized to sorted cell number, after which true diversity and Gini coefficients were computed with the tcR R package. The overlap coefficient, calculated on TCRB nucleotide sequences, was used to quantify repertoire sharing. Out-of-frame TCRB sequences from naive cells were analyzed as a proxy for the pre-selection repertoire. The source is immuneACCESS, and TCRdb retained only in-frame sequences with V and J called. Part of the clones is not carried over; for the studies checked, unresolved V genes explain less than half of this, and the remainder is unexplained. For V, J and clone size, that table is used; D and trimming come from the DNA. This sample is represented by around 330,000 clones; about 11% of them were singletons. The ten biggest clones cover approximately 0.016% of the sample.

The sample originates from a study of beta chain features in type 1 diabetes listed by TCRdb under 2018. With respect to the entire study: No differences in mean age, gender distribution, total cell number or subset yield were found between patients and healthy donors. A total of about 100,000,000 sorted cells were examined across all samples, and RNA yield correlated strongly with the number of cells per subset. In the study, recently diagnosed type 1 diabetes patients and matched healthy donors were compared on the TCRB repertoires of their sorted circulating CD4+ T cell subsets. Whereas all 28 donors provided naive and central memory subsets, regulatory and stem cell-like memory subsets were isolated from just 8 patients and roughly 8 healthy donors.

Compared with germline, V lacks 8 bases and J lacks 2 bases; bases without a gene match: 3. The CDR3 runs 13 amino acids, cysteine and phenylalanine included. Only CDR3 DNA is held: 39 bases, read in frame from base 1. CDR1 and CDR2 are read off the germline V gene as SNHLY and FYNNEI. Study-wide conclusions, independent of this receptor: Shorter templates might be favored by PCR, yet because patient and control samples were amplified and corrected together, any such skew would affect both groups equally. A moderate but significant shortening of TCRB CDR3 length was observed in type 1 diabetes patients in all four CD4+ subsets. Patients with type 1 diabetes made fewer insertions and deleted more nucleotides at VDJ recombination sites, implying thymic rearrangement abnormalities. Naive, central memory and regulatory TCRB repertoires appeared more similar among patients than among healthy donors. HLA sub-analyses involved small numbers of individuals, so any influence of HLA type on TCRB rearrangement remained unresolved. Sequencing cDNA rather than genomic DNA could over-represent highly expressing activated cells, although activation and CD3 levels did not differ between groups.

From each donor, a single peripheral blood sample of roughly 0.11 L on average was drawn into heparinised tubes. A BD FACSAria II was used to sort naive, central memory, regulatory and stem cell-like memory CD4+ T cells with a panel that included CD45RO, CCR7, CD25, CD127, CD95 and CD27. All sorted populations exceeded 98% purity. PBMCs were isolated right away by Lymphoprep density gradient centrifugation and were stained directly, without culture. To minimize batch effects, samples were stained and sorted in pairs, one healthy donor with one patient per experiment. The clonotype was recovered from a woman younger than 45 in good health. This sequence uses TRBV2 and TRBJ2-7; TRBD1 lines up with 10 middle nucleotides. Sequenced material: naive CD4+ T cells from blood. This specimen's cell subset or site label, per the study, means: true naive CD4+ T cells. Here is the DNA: TGTGCCAGCCAAGGACAGGGGGCCTACGAGCAGTACTTC. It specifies CASQGQGAYEQYF.